This T cell receptor (beta chain) was sequenced for a study of CD8 T cells in Susac syndrome. Diagnostic criteria for definite or probable disease, in their recently defined form, were met by the patients with Susac syndrome. With random hexamers, reverse transcription was performed on roughly 0.5 to 1 ug of RNA. It was immunoSEQ multiplex PCR that amplified TCR beta CDR3 across 54 Vbeta and 13 Jbeta. TCRdb analysed the immunoSEQ multiplex PCR reads with MiXCR anew, one entry per CDR3 protein. Of 100,000 to 150,000 distinct CDR3 sequences listed, about 95% are singletons. Germline CDR1 and CDR2: MGHRA and YSYEKL. Trimming stripped 0 bases from V and 3 bases from J, with 15 bases between. This CDR3 contains 17 residues.

This receptor was obtained from a human donor with Susac syndrome. Sequenced input: CD8+ T cells from PBMCs. J is TRBJ2-1 and V is TRBV4-1; D possibly corresponds to TRBD1 (6 bases). Written as DNA, the CDR3 is TGCGCCAGCAGCCAAGATGAGGTCAGGGGCCACTACAATGAGCAGTTCTTC. Translating it yields CASSQDEVRGHYNEQFF.